This T cell receptor beta chain originates from a study of blood T cell repertoires in COVID-19. At the level of the study: The origin of the acute and convalescent COVID-19 samples was the United States, Italy and Spain.

CDR1 SQVTM and CDR2 ANQGSEA come from the germline V gene. The CDR3 contains 14 residues. The V and J ends lost 4 bases and 8 bases respectively, with 17 bases between them. Original processing notes: Estimation of nucleated cell counts was performed using reference gene primer amplification. Assay used: immunoSEQ multiplex PCR; TCRdb lists only in-frame clones, some missing. D and trimming were read from the DNA, whereas the V and J calls and clone size are those reported in that table. The profile shows 220,000 or so clones, approximately 84% of them singletons. The specimen sequenced was peripheral blood. J is TRBJ1-4 and V is TRBV29-1, with D perhaps matching TRBD1 (6 bases). This sequence was found in a woman aged 55 to 70 with acute or convalescent COVID-19. The CDR3 region is CSVGTGKKGEKLFF. The CDR3 region has the DNA TGCAGCGTTGGAACAGGGAAGAAGGGAGAAAAACTGTTTTTT.